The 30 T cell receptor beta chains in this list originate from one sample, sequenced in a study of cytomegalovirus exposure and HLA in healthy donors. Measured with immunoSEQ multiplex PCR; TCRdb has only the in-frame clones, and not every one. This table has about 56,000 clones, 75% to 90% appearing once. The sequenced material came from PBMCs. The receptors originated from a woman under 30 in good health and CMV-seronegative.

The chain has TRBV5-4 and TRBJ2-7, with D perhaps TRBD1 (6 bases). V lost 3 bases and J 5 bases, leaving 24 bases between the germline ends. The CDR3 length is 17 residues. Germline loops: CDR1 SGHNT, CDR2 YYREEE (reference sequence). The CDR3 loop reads CASSSGGGQGFSHEQYF. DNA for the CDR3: TGTGCCAGCAGCTCTGGGGGCGGGCAGGGATTTTCCCACGAGCAGTACTTC.

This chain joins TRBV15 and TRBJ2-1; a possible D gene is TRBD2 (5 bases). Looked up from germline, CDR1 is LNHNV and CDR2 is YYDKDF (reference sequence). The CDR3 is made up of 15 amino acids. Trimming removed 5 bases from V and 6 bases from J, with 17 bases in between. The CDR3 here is CATSARRLAGNEQFF. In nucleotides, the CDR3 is TGTGCCACCAGCGCTCGGCGGCTAGCCGGCAATGAGCAGTTCTTC.

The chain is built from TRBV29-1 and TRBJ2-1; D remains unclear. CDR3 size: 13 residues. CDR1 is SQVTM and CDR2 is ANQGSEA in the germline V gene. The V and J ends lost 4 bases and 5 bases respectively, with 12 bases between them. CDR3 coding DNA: TGCAGCGTTGGCCACTCCGAGGACAATGAGCAGTTCTTC. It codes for CSVGHSEDNEQFF.

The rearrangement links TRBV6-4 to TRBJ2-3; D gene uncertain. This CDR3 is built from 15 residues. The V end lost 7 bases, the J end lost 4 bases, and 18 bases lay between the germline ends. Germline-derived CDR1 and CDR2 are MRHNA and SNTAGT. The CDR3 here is CASKRSSLVADTQYF. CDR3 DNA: TGTGCCAGCAAAAGATCTTCCCTAGTAGCAGATACGCAGTATTTT.

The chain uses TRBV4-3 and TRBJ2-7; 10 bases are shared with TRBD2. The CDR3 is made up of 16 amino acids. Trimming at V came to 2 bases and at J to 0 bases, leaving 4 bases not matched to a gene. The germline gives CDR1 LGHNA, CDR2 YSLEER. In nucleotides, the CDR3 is TGCGCCAGCAGCCAAAAACTAGCGGGGTTCTCCTACGAGCAGTACTTC. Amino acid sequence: CASSQKLAGFSYEQYF.

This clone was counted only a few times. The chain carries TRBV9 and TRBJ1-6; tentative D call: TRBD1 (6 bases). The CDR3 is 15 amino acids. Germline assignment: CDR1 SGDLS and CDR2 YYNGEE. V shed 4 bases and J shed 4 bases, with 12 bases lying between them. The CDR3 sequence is CASSLRGQYNSPLHF. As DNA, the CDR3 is TGTGCCAGCAGCCTAAGAGGACAGTATAATTCACCCCTCCACTTT.

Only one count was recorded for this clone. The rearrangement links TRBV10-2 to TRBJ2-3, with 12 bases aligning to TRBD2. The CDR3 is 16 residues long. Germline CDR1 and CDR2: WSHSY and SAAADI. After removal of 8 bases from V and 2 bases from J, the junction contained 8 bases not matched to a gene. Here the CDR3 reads CASSGTSGSFTDTQYF. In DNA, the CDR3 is TGCGCCAGCTCCGGGACTAGCGGGTCTTTCACAGATACGCAGTATTTT.

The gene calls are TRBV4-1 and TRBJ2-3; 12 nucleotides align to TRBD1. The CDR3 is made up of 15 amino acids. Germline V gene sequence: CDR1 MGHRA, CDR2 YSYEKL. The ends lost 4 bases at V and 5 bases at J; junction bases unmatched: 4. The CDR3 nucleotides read TGCGCCAGCAGCCTCGGGACAGGGGGCGAAGATACGCAGTATTTT. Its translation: CASSLGTGGEDTQYF.

The DNA of the CDR3 is TGTGCCAGCAGTAGCCAGGGGGCTCTTTCCGGGGAGCTGTTTTTT. It is translated as CASSSQGALSGELFF. The chain carries TRBV6-1 and TRBJ2-2; TRBD1 agrees at 8 bases. From germline, CDR1 is MNHNS and CDR2 SASEGT. Trimming at V came to 5 bases and at J to 6 bases, leaving 8 bases not matched to a gene. This CDR3 spans 15 amino acids.

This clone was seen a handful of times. CDR3 amino acids: CASSEARGQETQYF. The CDR3 nucleotides read TGTGCCAGCAGTGAAGCGCGGGGCCAAGAGACCCAGTACTTC. The genes are TRBV2 and TRBJ2-5, with a weak D call TRBD2 (6 bases). Trimming shortened V by 0 bases and J by 1 base, and 6 bases separated the two germline ends. The length of the CDR3 is 14 residues. Germline CDR1 SNHLY, CDR2 FYNNEI.

The CDR3 bases are TGTGCCAGCAGCTTAGAAGGCAGGGGCGTCAACACTGAAGCTTTCTTT. This encodes CASSLEGRGVNTEAFF. This sequence joins TRBV7-8 and TRBJ1-1, with D possibly being TRBD1 (6 bases). The CDR3 sequence is 16 residues long. Germline-derived CDR1 and CDR2 are SGHVS and FQNEAQ. Trimming removed 1 base at V and 2 bases at J, with 14 bases between.

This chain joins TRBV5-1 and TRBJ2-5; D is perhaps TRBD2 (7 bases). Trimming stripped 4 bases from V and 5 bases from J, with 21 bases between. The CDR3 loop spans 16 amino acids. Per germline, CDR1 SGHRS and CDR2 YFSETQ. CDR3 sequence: CASSPGGLAGRETQYF. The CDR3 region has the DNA TGCGCCAGCAGCCCCGGGGGGCTAGCAGGGAGGGAGACCCAGTACTTC.

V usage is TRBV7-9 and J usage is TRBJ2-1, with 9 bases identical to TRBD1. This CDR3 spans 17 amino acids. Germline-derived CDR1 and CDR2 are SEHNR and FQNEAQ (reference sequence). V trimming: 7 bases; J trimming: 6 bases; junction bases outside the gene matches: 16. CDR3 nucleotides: TGTGCCAGCACCACTTCATTTTCGGGACAGGGTGGCAATGAGCAGTTCTTC. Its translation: CASTTSFSGQGGNEQFF.

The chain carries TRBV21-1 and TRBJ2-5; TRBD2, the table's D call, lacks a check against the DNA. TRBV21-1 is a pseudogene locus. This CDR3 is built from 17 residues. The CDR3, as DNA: TGTGCCAGCAGCAAACGTAATAGCGGGAGGGGAGGGGAGACCCAGTACTTC. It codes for CASSKRNSGRGGETQYF.

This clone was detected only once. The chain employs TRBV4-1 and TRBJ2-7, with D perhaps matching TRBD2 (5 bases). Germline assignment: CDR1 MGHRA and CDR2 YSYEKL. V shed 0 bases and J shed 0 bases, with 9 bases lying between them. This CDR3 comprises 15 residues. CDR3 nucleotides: TGCGCCAGCAGCCAAGACGGCGGGTTCTCCTACGAGCAGTACTTC. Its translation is CASSQDGGFSYEQYF.

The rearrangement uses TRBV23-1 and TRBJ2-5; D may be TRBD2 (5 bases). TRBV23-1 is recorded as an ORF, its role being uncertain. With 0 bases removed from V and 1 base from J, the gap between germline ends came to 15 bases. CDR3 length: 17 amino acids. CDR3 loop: CASSQSTPPSRQETQYF. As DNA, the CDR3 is TGCGCCAGCAGTCAATCTACCCCCCCTAGCCGCCAAGAGACCCAGTACTTC.

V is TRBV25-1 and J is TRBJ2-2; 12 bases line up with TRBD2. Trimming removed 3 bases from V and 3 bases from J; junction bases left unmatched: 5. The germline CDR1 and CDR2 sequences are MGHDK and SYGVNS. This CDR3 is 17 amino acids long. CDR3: CASSEGRLAGDTGELFF. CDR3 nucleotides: TGTGCCAGCAGTGAGGGGAGACTAGCGGGAGACACCGGGGAGCTGTTTTTT.

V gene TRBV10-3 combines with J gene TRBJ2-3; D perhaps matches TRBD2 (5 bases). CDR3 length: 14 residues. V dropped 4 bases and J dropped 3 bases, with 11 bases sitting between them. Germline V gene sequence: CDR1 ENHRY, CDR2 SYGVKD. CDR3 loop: CAISGEGRTDTQYF. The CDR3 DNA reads TGTGCCATCAGTGGTGAGGGAAGGACAGATACGCAGTATTTT.

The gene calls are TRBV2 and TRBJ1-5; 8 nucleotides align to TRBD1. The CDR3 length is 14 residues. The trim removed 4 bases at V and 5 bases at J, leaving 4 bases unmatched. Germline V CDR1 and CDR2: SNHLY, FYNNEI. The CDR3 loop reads CASSARTGYQPQHF. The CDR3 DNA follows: TGTGCCAGCAGTGCGAGGACAGGGTATCAGCCCCAGCATTTT.

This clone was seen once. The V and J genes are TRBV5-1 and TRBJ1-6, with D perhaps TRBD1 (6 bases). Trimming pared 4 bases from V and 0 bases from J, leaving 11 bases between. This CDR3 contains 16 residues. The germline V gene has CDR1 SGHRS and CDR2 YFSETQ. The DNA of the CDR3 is TGCGCCAGCAGCAACACAGGGAGCTCCTATAATTCACCCCTCCACTTT. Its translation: CASSNTGSSYNSPLHF.

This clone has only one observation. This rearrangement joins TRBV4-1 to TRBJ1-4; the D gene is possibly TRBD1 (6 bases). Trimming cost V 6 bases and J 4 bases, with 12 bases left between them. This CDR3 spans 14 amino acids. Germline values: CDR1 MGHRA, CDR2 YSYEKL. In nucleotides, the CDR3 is TGCGCCAGCAGTCTGAGGACAGTTAATGAAAAACTGTTTTTT. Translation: CASSLRTVNEKLFF.

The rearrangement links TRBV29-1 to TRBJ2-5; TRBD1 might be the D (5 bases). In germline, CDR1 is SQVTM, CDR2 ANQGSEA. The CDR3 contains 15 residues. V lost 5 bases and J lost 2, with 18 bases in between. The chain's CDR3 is CSVPPLRAGQETQYF. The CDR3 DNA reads TGCAGCGTTCCCCCCTTGCGAGCAGGGCAAGAGACCCAGTACTTC.

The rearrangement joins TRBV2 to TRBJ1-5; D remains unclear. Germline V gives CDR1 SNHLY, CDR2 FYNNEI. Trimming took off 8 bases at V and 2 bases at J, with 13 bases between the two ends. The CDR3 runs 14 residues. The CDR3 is CASGLGEGNQPQHF. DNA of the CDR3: TGTGCCAGCGGGTTAGGAGAGGGCAATCAGCCCCAGCATTTT.

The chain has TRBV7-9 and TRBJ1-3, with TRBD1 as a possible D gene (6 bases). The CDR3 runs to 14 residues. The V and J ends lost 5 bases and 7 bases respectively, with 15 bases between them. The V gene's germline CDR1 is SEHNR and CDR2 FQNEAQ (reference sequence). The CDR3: CASSTGGQSNTIYF. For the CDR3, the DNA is TGTGCCAGCAGCACCGGGGGGCAGTCTAACACCATATATTTT. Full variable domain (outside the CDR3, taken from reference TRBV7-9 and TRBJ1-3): DTGVSQNPRHKITKRGQNVTFRCDPISEHNRLYWYRQTLGQGPEFLTYFQNEAQLEKSRLLSDRFSAERPKGSFSTLEIQRTEQGDSAMYLCASSTGGQSNTIYFGEGSWLTVV.

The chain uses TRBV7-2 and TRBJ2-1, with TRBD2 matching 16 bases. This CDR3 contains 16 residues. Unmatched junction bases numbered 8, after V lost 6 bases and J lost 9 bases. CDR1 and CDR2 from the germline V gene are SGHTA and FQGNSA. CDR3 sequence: CASRLGLAGGESEQFF. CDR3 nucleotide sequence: TGTGCCAGCAGGCTGGGACTAGCGGGAGGGGAGAGTGAGCAGTTCTTC.

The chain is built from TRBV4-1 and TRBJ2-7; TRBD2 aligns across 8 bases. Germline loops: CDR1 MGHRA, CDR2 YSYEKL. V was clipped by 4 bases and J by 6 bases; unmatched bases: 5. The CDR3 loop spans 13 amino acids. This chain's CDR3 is CASSLEAGVEQYF. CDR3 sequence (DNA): TGCGCCAGCAGCCTAGAAGCGGGAGTCGAGCAGTACTTC.

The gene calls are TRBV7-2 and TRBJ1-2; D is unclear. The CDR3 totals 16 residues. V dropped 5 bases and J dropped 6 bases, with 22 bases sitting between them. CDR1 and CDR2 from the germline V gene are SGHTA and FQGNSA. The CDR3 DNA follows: TGTGCCAGCAGCCCCGAGGAAACGGCCGGATGGCATGGCTACACCTTC. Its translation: CASSPEETAGWHGYTF.

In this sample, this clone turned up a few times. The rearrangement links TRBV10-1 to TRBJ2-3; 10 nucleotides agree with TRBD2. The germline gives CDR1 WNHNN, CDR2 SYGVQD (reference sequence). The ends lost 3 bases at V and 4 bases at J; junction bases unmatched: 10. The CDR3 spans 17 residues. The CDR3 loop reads CASSDLAGAPVPDTQYF. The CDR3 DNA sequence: TGCGCCAGCAGTGACCTAGCGGGGGCCCCGGTCCCAGATACGCAGTATTTT.

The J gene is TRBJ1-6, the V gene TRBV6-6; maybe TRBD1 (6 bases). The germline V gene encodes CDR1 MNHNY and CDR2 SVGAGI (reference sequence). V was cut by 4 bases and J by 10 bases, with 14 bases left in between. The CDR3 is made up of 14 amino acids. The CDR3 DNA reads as TGTGCCAGCAGTTGGGCAGGCGGGGGCTCACCCCTCCACTTT. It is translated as CASSWAGGGSPLHF.

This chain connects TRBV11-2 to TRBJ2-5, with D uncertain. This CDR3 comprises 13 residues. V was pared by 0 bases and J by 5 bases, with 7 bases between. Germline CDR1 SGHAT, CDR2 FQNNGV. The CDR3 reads CASSLDNSETQYF. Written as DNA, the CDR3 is TGTGCCAGCAGCTTAGATAATAGCGAGACCCAGTACTTC.